The rows below give T cell receptor beta chains drawn from one sample of a study of beta chain features in type 1 diabetes. Produced via immunoSEQ multiplex PCR; TCRdb's table is partial and in-frame only. The table lists 150,000 to 200,000 clones, roughly 10% of them singletons. Specimen: central memory CD4+ T cells from blood. The receptor source for this set is a woman aged 25 to 45 with type 1 diabetes. The CDR3 runs from the conserved cysteine through the conserved F or W. A D gene is named only where the DNA matches it firmly. Rows give clone size only sometimes, using once, few, many, or a class for an expanded clone.

J gene,V gene,clone size,D gene,CDR3 protein,CDR3 DNA
TRBJ2-4,TRBV5-1,NA,NA,CASSLPTGMGKNIQYF,TGCGCCAGCAGCCTACCCACAGGGATGGGCAAAAACATTCAGTACTTC
TRBJ1-1,TRBV11-2,NA,NA,CASNFGGATEAFF,TGTGCCAGCAATTTTGGGGGGGCTACTGAAGCTTTCTTT
TRBJ2-5,TRBV4-1,NA,NA,CASSQDQPGLSETQYF,TGCGCCAGCAGCCAAGATCAGCCAGGGTTATCGGAGACCCAGTACTTC
TRBJ1-5,TRBV7-2,NA,NA,CASSLDMYQPQHF,TGTGCCAGCAGCTTAGACATGTATCAGCCCCAGCATTTT
TRBJ2-1,TRBV5-1,few,NA,CASSLGGPSVNEQFF,TGCGCCAGCAGCTTGGGAGGGCCCAGCGTCAATGAGCAGTTCTTC
TRBJ1-1,TRBV9,NA,TRBD1,CASSPPQGASTEAFF,TGTGCCAGCAGCCCCCCACAGGGGGCGTCCACTGAAGCTTTCTTT
TRBJ2-5,TRBV7-3,NA,NA,CASSPQGAGAQYF,TGTGCCAGCAGTCCACAGGGTGCTGGGGCCCAGTACTTC
TRBJ2-5,TRBV18,NA,NA,CASSPTREETQYF,TGTGCCAGCTCTCCCACTCGAGAGGAGACCCAGTACTTC
TRBJ1-5,TRBV19,few,NA,CASSQGFDQPQHF,TGTGCCAGTAGTCAGGGATTCGATCAGCCCCAGCATTTT
TRBJ2-1,TRBV2,few,TRBD2,CASSEELAEPNEQFF,TGTGCCAGCAGTGAGGAACTAGCGGAGCCTAATGAGCAGTTCTTC